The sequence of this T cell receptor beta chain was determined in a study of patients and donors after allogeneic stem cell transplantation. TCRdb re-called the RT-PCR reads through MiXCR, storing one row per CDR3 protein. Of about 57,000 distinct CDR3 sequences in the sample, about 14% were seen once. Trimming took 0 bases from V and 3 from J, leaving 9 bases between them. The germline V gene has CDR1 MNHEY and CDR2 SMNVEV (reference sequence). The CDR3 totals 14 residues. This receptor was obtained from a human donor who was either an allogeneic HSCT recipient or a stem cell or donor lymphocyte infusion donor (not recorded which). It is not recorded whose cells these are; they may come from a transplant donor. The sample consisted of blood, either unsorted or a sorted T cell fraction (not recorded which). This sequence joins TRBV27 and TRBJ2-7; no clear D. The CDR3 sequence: CASSLSVGNYEQYF. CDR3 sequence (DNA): TGTGCCAGCAGTTTATCAGTAGGAAACTACGAGCAGTACTTC.